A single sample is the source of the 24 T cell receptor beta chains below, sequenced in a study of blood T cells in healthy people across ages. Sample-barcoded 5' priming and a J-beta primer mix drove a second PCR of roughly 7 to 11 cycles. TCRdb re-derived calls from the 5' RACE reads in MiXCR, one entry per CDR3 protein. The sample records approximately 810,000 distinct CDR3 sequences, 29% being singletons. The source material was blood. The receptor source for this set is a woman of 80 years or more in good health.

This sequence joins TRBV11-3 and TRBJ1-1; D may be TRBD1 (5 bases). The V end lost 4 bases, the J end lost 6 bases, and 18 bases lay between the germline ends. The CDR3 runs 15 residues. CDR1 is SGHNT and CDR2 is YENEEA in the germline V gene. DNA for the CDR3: TGTGCCAGCAGCTCAAGCCCAGGGTTGGAATCTGAAGCTTTCTTT. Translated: CASSSSPGLESEAFF.

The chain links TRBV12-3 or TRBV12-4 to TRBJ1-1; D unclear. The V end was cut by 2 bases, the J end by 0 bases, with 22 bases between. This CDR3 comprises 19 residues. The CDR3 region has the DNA TGTGCCAGCAGTTTACCCCCCTTAGGGAGGTCCTCTATGAACACTGAAGCTTTCTTT. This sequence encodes CASSLPPLGRSSMNTEAFF.

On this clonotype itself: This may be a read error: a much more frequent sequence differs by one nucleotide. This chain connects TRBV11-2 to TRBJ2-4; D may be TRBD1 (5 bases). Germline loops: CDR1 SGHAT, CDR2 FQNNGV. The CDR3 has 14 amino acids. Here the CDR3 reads CVSSLGVSLNIQYF. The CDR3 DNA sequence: TGTGTCAGCAGCTTAGGGGTTAGTTTAAACATTCAGTACTTC.

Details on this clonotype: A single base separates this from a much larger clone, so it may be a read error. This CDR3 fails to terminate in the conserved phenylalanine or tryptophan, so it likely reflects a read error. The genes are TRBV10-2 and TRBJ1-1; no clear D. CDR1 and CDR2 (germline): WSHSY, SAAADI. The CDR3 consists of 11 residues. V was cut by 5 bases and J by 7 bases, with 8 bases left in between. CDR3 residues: CASSTVHEAFV. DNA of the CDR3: TGCGCCAGCAGTACGGTCCATGAAGCTTTCGTT.

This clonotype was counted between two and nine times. The DNA of the CDR3 is TGTGCCAGCAGCCGGATGGAGGCAGAAAAACTGTTTTTT. It translates to CASSRMEAEKLFF. The chain couples TRBV7-2 to TRBJ1-4; D is unclear. The CDR3 runs 13 residues. CDR1 is SGHTA and CDR2 is FQGNSA in the germline V gene. V dropped 5 bases and J dropped 8 bases, with 12 bases sitting between them.

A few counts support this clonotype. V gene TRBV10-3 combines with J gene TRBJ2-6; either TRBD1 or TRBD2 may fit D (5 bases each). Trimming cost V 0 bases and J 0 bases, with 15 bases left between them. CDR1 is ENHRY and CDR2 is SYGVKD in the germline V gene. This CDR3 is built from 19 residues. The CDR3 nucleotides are TGTGCCATCAGTGAGTCGGGGGACGGCAGATTCTCTGGGGCCAACGTCCTGACTTTC. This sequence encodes CAISESGDGRFSGANVLTF.

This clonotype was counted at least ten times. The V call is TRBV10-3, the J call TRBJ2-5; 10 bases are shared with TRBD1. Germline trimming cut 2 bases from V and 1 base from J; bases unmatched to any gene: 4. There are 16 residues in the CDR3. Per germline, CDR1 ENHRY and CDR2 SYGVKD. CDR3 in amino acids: CAISEGTGEPQETQYF. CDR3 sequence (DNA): TGTGCCATCAGTGAGGGGACAGGGGAGCCCCAAGAGACCCAGTACTTC.

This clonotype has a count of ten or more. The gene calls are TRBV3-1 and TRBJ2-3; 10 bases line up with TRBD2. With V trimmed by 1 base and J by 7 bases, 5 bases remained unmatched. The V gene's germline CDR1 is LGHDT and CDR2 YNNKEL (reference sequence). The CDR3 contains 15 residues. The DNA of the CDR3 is TGTGCCAGCAGCCAAGGATTTACTAGCGGGAATACGCAGTATTTT. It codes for CASSQGFTSGNTQYF.

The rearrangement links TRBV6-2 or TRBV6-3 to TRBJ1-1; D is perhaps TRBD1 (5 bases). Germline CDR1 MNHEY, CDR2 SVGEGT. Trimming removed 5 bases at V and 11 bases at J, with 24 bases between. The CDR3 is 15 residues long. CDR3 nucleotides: TGTGCCAGCAGTCCTTTGGGGCGTATGATCGTAGAGGCTTTCTTT. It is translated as CASSPLGRMIVEAFF.

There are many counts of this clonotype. CDR3 bases: TGTGCCAGCAGTGGGGGGGGAGGTAAAGCGGGGTACTATGGCTACACCTTC. This codes for CASSGGGGKAGYYGYTF. The V call is TRBV25-1, the J call TRBJ1-2; possible D gene TRBD1, 5 bases. The CDR3 loop spans 17 amino acids. V was shortened by 4 bases and J by 3 bases, with 21 bases between the two germline ends. Per germline, CDR1 MGHDK and CDR2 SYGVNS.

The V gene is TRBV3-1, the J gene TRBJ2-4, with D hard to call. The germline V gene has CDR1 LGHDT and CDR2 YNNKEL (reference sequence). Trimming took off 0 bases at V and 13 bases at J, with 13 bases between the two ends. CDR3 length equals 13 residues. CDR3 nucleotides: TGTGCCAGCAGCCAAGAAGTCCGGGCCGCGCAGTACTTC. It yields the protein CASSQEVRAAQYF.

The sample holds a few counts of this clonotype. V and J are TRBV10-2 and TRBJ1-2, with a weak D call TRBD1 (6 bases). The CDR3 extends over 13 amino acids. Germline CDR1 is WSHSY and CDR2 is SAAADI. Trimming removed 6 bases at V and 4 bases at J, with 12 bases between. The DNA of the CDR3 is TGCGCCAGCAGGGACAGTCAAATCTATGGCTACACCTTC. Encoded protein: CASRDSQIYGYTF.

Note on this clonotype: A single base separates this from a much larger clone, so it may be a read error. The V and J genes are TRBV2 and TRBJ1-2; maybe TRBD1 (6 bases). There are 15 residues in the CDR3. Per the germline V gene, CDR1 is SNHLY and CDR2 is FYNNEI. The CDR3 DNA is TGTGCCAGCAGTAAAACCAGGACAGCTAACTATGACTACACCTTC. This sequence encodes CASSKTRTANYDYTF.

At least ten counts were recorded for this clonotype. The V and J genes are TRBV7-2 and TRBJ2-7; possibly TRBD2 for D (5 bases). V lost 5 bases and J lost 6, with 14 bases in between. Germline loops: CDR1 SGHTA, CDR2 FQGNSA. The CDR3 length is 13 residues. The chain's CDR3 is CASSASGRGEQYF. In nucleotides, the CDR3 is TGTGCCAGCAGCGCCAGTGGTCGGGGCGAGCAGTACTTC.

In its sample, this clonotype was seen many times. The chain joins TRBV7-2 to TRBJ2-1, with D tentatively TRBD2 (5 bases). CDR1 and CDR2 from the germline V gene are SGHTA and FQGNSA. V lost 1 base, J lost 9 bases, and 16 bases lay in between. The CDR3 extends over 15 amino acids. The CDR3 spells CASSLGRSPRGEQFF. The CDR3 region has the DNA TGTGCCAGCAGCTTAGGTCGATCCCCTCGGGGTGAGCAGTTCTTC.

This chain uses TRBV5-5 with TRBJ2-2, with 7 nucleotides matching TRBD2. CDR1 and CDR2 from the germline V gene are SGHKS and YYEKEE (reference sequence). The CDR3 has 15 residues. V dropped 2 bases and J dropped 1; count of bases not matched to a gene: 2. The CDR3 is CASSFSGVNTGELFF. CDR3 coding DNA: TGTGCCAGCAGCTTCAGCGGGGTGAACACCGGGGAGCTGTTTTTT.

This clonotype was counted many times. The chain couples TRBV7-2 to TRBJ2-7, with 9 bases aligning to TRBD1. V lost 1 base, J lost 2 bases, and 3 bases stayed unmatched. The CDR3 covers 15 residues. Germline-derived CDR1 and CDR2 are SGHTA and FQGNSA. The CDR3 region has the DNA TGTGCCAGCAGCTTAGGTGGGACAGGGCCCTACGAGCAGTACTTC. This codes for CASSLGGTGPYEQYF.

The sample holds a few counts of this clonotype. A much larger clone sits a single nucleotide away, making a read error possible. For the CDR3, the DNA is TGCGCCAGCAGAAGCGGGGGGGCGGCTGAGCAGTACTTC. Amino acid sequence: CASRSGGAAEQYF. The chain joins TRBV10-2 to TRBJ2-5, with 10 bases matching TRBD2. CDR1 WSHSY and CDR2 SAAADI come from the germline V gene. Trimming removed 6 bases from V and 11 bases from J; junction bases left unmatched: 9. The CDR3 extends over 13 amino acids.

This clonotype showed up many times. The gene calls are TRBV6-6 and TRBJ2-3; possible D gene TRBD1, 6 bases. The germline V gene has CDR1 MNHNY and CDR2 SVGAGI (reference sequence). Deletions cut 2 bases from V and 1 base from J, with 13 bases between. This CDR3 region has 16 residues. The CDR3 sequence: CASSYRRGSGTDTQYF. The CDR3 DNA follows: TGTGCCAGCAGTTACCGCAGGGGTTCGGGCACAGATACGCAGTATTTT.

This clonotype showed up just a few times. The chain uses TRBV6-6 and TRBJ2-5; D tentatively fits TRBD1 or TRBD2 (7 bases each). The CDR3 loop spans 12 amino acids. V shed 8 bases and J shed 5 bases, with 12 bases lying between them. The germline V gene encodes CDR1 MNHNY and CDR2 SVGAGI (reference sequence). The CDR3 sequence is CASQGGGETQYF. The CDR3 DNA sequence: TGTGCCAGCCAGGGGGGGGGGGAGACCCAGTACTTC.

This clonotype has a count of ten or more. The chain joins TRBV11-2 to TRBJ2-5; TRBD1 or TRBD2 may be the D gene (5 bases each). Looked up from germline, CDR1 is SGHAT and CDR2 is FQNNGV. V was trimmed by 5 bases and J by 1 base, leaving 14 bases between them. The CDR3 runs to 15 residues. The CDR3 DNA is TGTGCCAGCAGCCATCCCCAGGGACCCCAAGAGACCCAGTACTTC. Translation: CASSHPQGPQETQYF.

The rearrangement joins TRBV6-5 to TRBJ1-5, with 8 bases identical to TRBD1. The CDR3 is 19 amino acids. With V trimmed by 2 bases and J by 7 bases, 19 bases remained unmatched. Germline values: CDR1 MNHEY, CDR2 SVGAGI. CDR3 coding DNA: TGTGCCAGCAGTTACCGGGGGCCGGCAGGGGGCCAGGGAAAACAGCCCCAGCATTTT. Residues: CASSYRGPAGGQGKQPQHF.

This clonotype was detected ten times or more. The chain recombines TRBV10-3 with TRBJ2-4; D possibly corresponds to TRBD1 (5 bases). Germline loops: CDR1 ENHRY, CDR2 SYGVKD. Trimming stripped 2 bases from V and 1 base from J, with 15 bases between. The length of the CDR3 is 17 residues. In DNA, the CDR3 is TGTGCCATCAGTGAGGAGATAGGGGCAGGGGCCAAAAACATTCAGTACTTC. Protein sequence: CAISEEIGAGAKNIQYF.

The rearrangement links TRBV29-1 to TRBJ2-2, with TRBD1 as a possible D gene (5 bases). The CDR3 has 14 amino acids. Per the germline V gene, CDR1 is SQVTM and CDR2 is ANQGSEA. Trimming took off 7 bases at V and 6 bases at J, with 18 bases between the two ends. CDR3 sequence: CSARRQGYSGELFF. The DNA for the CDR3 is TGCAGCGCTCGGCGGCAGGGCTACTCCGGGGAGCTGTTTTTT.